This is a list of T cell receptor beta chains from one sample in a study of blood T cells in healthy people across ages. TCRdb analysed the 5' RACE reads with MiXCR anew, one entry per CDR3 protein. The table lists 2 million or so distinct CDR3 sequences, roughly 52% of them singletons. The sequenced material came from blood. The source of these receptors is a woman in her thirties or forties in good health. Both conserved end residues are part of each CDR3.

v_call cdr3_aa
TRBV20-1 CSAPFRGASYERYF
TRBV7-2 CASSLNSPGGIGSPLHF
TRBV5-1 CASSPGRINTGELFF
TRBV27 CASSPLLANYGYTF
TRBV6-1 CASLLDHSPLHF
TRBV7-3 CASSMTRANSPLHF
TRBV20-1 CSASVSADSYEQYF
TRBV6-2/TRBV6-3 CASSYSGQRLSYEQYF
TRBV5-1 CASSFIPEETQYF
TRBV20-1 CSAPGQNYGYTF
TRBV20-1 CSAPPGETYEQYF
TRBV10-3 CAISDLQAPYEQYF